This is a list of T cell receptor beta chains from one sample in a study of T cells in Graves' hyperthyroidism and ophthalmopathy. MiXCR was run by TCRdb on the multiplex PCR reads, yielding one entry per CDR3 protein. Among some 490,000 distinct CDR3 sequences listed, more than 15% were seen once. The sequenced material came from blood. These receptors all stem from a woman in her thirties with Graves' ophthalmopathy. Each CDR3 is given with its conserved first and last residue. Fields, in order: CDR3 protein, CDR3 DNA, J gene, D gene, clone size, V gene. The D gene is left open where the match is weak. Only part of the rows carry a size: once, few, many, or a class if the clone is expanded.

CASRRRVGTGELFF	TGCGCCAGCCGTCGGAGGGTTGGCACCGGGGAGCTGTTTTTT	TRBJ2-2	NA	NA	TRBV5-1
CATSTPGGNRGREQFF	TGTGCCACGTCAACGCCAGGGGGAAACCGCGGTCGTGAGCAGTTCTTC	TRBJ2-1	TRBD1	many	TRBV24-1
CATTDGPTDTQYF	TGTGCCACCACCGACGGGCCCACAGATACGCAGTATTTT	TRBJ2-3	NA	many	TRBV7-9
CASSQEGAFGPLAKNIQYF	TGTGCCAGCAGCCAAGAGGGGGCCTTCGGTCCCCTAGCCAAAAACATTCAGTACTTC	TRBJ2-4	NA	NA	TRBV14
CASSQEVQGAGEQFF	TGCGCCAGCAGCCAAGAGGTCCAGGGGGCAGGTGAGCAGTTCTTC	TRBJ2-1	TRBD1	many	TRBV4-1
CASSWGGKGFQETQYF	TGTGCCAGCAGCTGGGGGGGGAAAGGGTTCCAAGAGACCCAGTACTTC	TRBJ2-5	TRBD2	few	TRBV7-2
CASNPLAGTWNEQFF	TGTGCCAGCAACCCCCTAGCGGGAACTTGGAATGAGCAGTTCTTC	TRBJ2-1	TRBD2	NA	TRBV14
CASSFRLAGPFMYF	TGTGCCAGCAGCTTTCGACTAGCGGGCCCTTTCATGTACTTC	TRBJ2-4	TRBD2	few	TRBV7-2
CASSTTPGTGLTGELFF	TGTGCTAGCAGCACCACCCCCGGGACTGGGCTCACCGGGGAGCTGTTTTTT	TRBJ2-2	NA	NA	TRBV7-7
CASSPKRSTDTQYF	TGTGCCAGCAGTCCGAAGCGGAGCACAGATACGCAGTATTTT	TRBJ2-3	NA	many	TRBV28
CASSQDLLTDNQPQHF	TGCGCCAGCAGCCAAGATCTTTTGACAGATAATCAGCCCCAGCATTTT	TRBJ1-5	NA	few	TRBV4-3
CASSERGLATNTEAFF	TGTGCCAGCAGTGAACGGGGATTGGCAACGAACACTGAAGCTTTCTTT	TRBJ1-1	NA	many	TRBV6-1